This TCR beta chain is drawn from a study of blood T cell repertoires in COVID-19. Study details: Acute-phase and convalescent COVID-19 samples originated in the United States, Italy and Spain. PBMCs, B-cell-depleted T cells, or T cells were the source of the cDNA or gDNA that made up the material.

Germline V CDR1 and CDR2: MDHEN, SYDVKM. The CDR3 extends over 13 amino acids. The junction had 4 bases not matched to a gene; V was cut back by 6 bases and J by 5 bases. Authors' data handling: Amplified reference gene primers provided the basis for estimating nucleated cell counts. The assay was immunoSEQ multiplex PCR, and TCRdb's table has in-frame clones only and misses some. V and J calls and clone size are as listed in that table; D and trimming were resolved from the DNA. The table includes approximately 230,000 clones, approximately 80% detected once. Sequencing was carried out using peripheral blood. The gene calls are TRBV28 and TRBJ1-5, with 7 bases matching TRBD1. This receptor was taken from an older man with acute or convalescent COVID-19. CDR3: CASSRGMHQPQHF. Here the CDR3 DNA reads TGTGCCAGCAGCAGGGGGATGCATCAGCCCCAGCATTTT. Supplemented by reference TRBV28 and TRBJ1-5, the full variable domain reads DVKVTQSSRYLVKRTGEKVFLECVQDMDHENMFWYRQDPGLGLRLIYFSYDVKMKEKGDIPEGYSVSREKKERFSLILESASTNQTSMYLCASSRGMHQPQHFGDGTRLSIL.